This T cell receptor (beta chain) was identified during a study of OX40 agonist ivuxolimab in advanced cancers. Turning to the study itself: Approximately 40% of patients had received prior checkpoint inhibitor therapy. Whole-study findings and limits: At doses 0.1 to 3.0 mg/kg, CD4+ and CD8+ clones expanded.

TCRdb's copy holds only in-frame clones and misses some; the assay was immunoSEQ multiplex PCR. Of 66,000 or so clones detected, 85% appear once; the ten largest clones hold less than 5%. The CDR3 length is 12 residues. Germline CDR1 is SGHRS and CDR2 is YFSETQ. V gave up 5 bases and J gave up 7 bases, with 12 bases separating them. As for this clone: Its antigen is not identified.

This TCR was recovered from an adult with an advanced solid tumor such as melanoma, head and neck, liver or kidney cancer. The chain combines TRBV5-1 with TRBJ1-1; D call uncertain. The sample here was CD4+ or CD8+ T cells sorted from blood, taken in a trial of the OX40 agonist ivuxolimab. Written as DNA, the CDR3 is TGCGCCAGCAGTATGGGGTATGGTGAAGCTTTCTTT. Translated: CASSMGYGEAFF.